One T cell receptor (beta chain) is described in this entry. This record comes from a study of identical twins. TCRdb reprocessed the 5' RACE reads with MiXCR, giving one entry per CDR3 protein. The sample includes about 200,000 distinct CDR3 sequences, around 15% of them seen just once. Germline V gene sequence: CDR1 MGHRA, CDR2 YSYEKL. The CDR3 covers 15 residues. The germline V and J ends were trimmed by 0 bases and 7 bases, with 13 bases remaining between them. This same sample was also part of a study on T cells expressing NK-cell markers. That work states: HCMV seropositivity marked most of the eight sequenced donors; one was seronegative.

The chain joins TRBV4-1 to TRBJ2-1; D perhaps matches TRBD2 (7 bases). The origin of this receptor is a woman aged 18-29 years in good health. Sample: CD8+ T cells sorted from blood. The CDR3 spells CASSQEGGGANEQFF. The CDR3 region has the DNA TGCGCCAGCAGCCAAGAGGGAGGGGGGGCTAATGAGCAGTTCTTC.